A single T cell receptor (beta chain) is shown here with its context. Its antigen is currently unknown. The data derive from a study of cytomegalovirus exposure and HLA in healthy donors. In the study overall: The early release's HLA-typed donors yielded 78 million or so unique TCRs.

The PCR was carried out with 60 Vbeta primers and 13 Jbeta primers. Profiled with immunoSEQ multiplex PCR; TCRdb holds only in-frame clones, not every one. The sample carries about 260,000 clones, roughly 81% recorded once. With V trimmed by 7 bases and J by 6 bases, 18 bases remained unmatched. The CDR3 loop spans 17 amino acids. CDR1 and CDR2 from the germline V gene are LNHDA and SQIVND (reference sequence). Study results and limitations: Most of the TCR beta V segments (in an earlier analysis) were productive either about 90% or about 30% of the time. Sequencing probably produced one cluster of sequence variants that were highly shared.

V is TRBV19 and J is TRBJ1-5; 7 nucleotides match TRBD1. The sequence was obtained from a woman aged 40 to 50 in good health and CMV-seropositive. The material sequenced was PBMCs. The CDR3 spells CASNKWAGGKGGQPQHF. The CDR3 DNA reads TGTGCCAGTAACAAATGGGCAGGGGGTAAAGGCGGTCAGCCCCAGCATTTT.